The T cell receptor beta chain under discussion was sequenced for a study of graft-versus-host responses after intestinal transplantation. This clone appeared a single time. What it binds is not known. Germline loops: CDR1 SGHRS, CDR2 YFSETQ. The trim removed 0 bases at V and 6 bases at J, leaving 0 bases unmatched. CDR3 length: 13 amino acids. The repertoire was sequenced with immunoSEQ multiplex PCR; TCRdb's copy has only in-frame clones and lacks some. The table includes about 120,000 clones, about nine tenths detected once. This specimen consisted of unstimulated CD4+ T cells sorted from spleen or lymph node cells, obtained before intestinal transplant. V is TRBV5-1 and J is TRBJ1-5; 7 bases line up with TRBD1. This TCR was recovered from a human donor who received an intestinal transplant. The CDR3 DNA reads TGCGCCAGCAGCTTGGAGGGGGCTCAGCCCCAGCATTTT. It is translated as CASSLEGAQPQHF.